Presented here are 5 T cell receptor beta chains from one specimen sequenced in a study of blood T cell repertoires in COVID-19. Profiled with immunoSEQ multiplex PCR; TCRdb holds only in-frame clones, not every one. The sample records more than 100,000 clones, almost 90% being singletons. Specimen: peripheral blood. These receptors were collected from a woman aged 55-70 years with COVID-19, enrolled during active disease.

This chain connects TRBV7-9 to TRBJ1-2; no clear D. Between the trimmed V and J ends, which lost 7 bases and 0 bases, there was a span of 12 bases. Germline V CDR1 and CDR2: SEHNR, FQNEAQ (reference sequence). This CDR3 has 14 residues. This CDR3 is CASKKNGSNYGYTF. As DNA, the CDR3 is TGTGCCAGCAAGAAGAACGGTTCTAACTATGGCTACACCTTC.

The V and J genes are TRBV5-6 and TRBJ2-2, with 15 bases lining up with TRBD2. In germline, CDR1 is SGHDT, CDR2 YYEEEE. The CDR3 covers 18 residues. With V trimmed by 4 bases and J by 3 bases, 7 bases remained unmatched. CDR3 sequence (DNA): TGTGCCAGCAGCGCCGGACTAGCGGGGGGGTACTACACCGGGGAGCTGTTTTTT. Its translation is CASSAGLAGGYYTGELFF.

The genes are TRBV11-3 and TRBJ2-2; D perhaps matches TRBD2 (5 bases). Per the germline V gene, CDR1 is SGHNT and CDR2 is YENEEA. The ends were cut back, 0 bases at V and 0 bases at J, with 14 bases in the middle. The CDR3 consists of 18 residues. The CDR3 sequence is CASSLDQVGLANTGELFF. The CDR3 DNA reads TGTGCCAGCAGCTTAGATCAAGTAGGACTCGCGAACACCGGGGAGCTGTTTTTT.

The chain links TRBV6-4 to TRBJ2-1; D possibly corresponds to TRBD1 (5 bases). Per germline, CDR1 MRHNA and CDR2 SNTAGT. V was pared by 4 bases and J by 3 bases, with 13 bases between. This CDR3 spans 15 amino acids. The CDR3 region has the DNA TGTGCCAGCAGTGCTTTCGGCACAGGCTACAATGAGCAGTTCTTC. Protein product: CASSAFGTGYNEQFF.

This clone is a singleton in its sample. The chain has TRBV11-2 and TRBJ2-3; 7 bases are a match to TRBD2. V lost 1 base and J lost 2; bases outside the gene matches: 3. Germline assignment: CDR1 SGHAT and CDR2 FQNNGV. The CDR3 consists of 15 residues. The CDR3 region is CASSLVGGYTDTQYF. The CDR3 coding sequence is TGTGCCAGCAGCTTAGTGGGGGGGTACACAGATACGCAGTATTTT.